This TCR beta chain was identified in a study of OX40 agonist ivuxolimab in advanced cancers. Background for the entire study: The costimulatory receptor OX40 (CD134) was targeted by ivuxolimab, a fully human IgG2 agonistic monoclonal antibody. Intravenous ivuxolimab was administered to patients every 2 weeks at six dose levels: 0.01, 0.1, 0.3, 1.5, 3 and 10 mg/kg. Of the roughly 52 dose-escalation patients, hepatocellular carcinoma was present in some 19, melanoma in around 15, renal cell carcinoma in 9 and head and neck cancer in 9. A male proportion of roughly 85% and a mean age of approximately 61 years, ranging from 23 to 79, were recorded for the dose-escalation cohort. Patients were allowed to have had prior anti-PD-1, anti-PD-L1 or anti-CTLA-4 therapy, and more than 35% of the dose-escalation patients had been treated with checkpoint inhibitors. Partial responses occurred in three dose-escalation patients: two with cutaneous melanoma and one with hepatocellular carcinoma. Peripheral TCRbeta sequencing was intended to test whether TCR sequence diversity was altered and clonal T-cell expansion was caused by ivuxolimab. The paper describes the monotherapy dose-escalation part (N ≈ 52 patients) of the phase I trial of ivuxolimab. On the study overall, not on this receptor specifically: Low levels of normalized T-cell clonal expansion were also shown by some nonresponding patients. At doses from 0.1 to 3.0 mg/kg, clonal expansion was seen in both CD4+ and CD8+ blood T cells between baseline and week 6. In the 0.1-3.0 mg/kg groups, partial responders had among the lowest normalized peripheral clonal expansion, particularly in CD8+ T cells. The antigen specificity of the clonally expanded peripheral T cells was not determined. After ivuxolimab, more expanded clones were found on average in CD8+ T cells than in CD4+ T cells.

In the case of this clone: Its antigen is not yet known. Base qualities are missing; no much larger clone stands one base away.

The CDR3 contains 16 residues, cysteine and phenylalanine counted. Left in the record is the CDR3 DNA by itself, 48 bases read in frame from the first base. Unmatched junction bases come to 12, with V trimmed by 5 bases and J by 3 bases. CDR1 MDHEN and CDR2 SYDVKM were looked up in the germline V gene. Patients with a history of autoimmune disease or receiving systemic immunosuppression were excluded from the trial. In every dose cohort, peripheral blood was drawn for TCR sequencing at baseline, cycle 4 day 1, and cycle 7 day 1. The samples were drawn from a first-in-human, open-label, multicenter phase I dose-escalation trial of ivuxolimab. Adults with locally advanced or metastatic melanoma, renal cell, hepatocellular, or head and neck squamous cell carcinoma were enrolled in the trial. Before TCR sequencing, CD4+ T cells and CD8+ T cells were sorted from peripheral blood as separate populations.

For sequencing of the TCRbeta CDR3 region, genomic DNA was extracted from the sorted cells. The immunoSEQ Assay was used for sequencing of TCRbeta CDR3 regions. What TCRdb holds here is the immuneACCESS table cut down to in-frame rearrangements. Part of the clones is not present; checked against another copy, under half of the missing clones reflect an unresolved V gene, and the others are unexplained. For this sample there are about 48,000 clones; 70% to 90% appear just once. The ten largest clones represent around 9% of the sample. The material was CD4+ or CD8+ T cells sorted from blood, obtained in a trial of the OX40 agonist ivuxolimab. The source of this sequence is an adult with an advanced solid tumor such as melanoma, head and neck, liver or kidney cancer. The rearranged chain carries TRBV28 and TRBJ2-7; the junction holds 8 bases that match TRBD2. The base sequence is TGTGCCAGCAGTCTGAGTGGTGGGGCGGGAGGCTACGAGCAGTACTTC. Its protein product is CASSLSGGAGGYEQYF.